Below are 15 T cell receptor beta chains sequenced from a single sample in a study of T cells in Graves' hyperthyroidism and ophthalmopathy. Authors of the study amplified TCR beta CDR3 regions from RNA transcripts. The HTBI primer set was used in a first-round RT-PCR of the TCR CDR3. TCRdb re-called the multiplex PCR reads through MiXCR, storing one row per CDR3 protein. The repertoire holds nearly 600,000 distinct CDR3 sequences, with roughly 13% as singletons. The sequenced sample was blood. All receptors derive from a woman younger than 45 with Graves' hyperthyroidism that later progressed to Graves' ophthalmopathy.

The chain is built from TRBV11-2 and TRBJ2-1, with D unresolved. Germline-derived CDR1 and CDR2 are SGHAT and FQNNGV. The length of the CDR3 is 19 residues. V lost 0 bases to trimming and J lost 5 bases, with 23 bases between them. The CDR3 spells CASSLDPQRPATVNNEQFF. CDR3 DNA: TGTGCCAGCAGCTTAGATCCGCAGCGACCAGCGACCGTGAACAATGAGCAGTTCTTC.

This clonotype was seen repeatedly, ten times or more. Written as DNA, the CDR3 is TGTGCCAGCAGCCAGCGGGACAGGCAGAATCAGTACACCATATATTTT. This gives the protein CASSQRDRQNQYTIYF. The chain joins TRBV7-2 to TRBJ1-3, with TRBD1 matching over 8 bases. This CDR3 is built from 16 residues. The J segment lost 8 bases and the V segment lost 5 bases, leaving 14 bases of the junction unmatched. Germline V lookup: CDR1 SGHTA, CDR2 FQGNSA.

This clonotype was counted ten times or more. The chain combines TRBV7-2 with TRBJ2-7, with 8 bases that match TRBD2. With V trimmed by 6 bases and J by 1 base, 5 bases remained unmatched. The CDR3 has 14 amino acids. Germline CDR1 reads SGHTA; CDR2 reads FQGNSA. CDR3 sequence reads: CASRGTRKSYEQYF. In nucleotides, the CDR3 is TGTGCCAGCAGGGGGACTAGAAAGTCCTACGAGCAGTACTTC.

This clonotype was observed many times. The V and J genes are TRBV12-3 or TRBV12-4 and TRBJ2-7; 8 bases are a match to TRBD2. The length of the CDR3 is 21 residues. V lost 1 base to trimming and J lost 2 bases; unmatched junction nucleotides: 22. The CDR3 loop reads CASSLEWRRLAGTGLTYEQYF. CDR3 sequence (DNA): TGTGCCAGCAGTTTAGAATGGCGGCGGTTAGCGGGGACGGGGCTAACCTACGAGCAGTACTTC.

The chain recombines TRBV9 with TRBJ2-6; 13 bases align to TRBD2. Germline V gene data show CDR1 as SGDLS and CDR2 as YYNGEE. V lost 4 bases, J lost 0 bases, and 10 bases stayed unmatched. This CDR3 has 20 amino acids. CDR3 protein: CASSRAGLAGAFSGANVLTF. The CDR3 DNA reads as TGTGCCAGCAGCCGAGCAGGACTAGCGGGAGCCTTCTCTGGGGCCAACGTCCTGACTTTC.

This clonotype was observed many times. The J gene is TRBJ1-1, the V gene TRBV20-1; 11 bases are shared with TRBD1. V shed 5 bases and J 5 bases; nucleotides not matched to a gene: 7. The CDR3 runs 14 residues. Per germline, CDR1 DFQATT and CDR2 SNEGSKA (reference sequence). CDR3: CSAAGDRGGTEAFF. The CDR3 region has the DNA TGCAGTGCTGCTGGGGACAGGGGGGGGACTGAAGCTTTCTTT.

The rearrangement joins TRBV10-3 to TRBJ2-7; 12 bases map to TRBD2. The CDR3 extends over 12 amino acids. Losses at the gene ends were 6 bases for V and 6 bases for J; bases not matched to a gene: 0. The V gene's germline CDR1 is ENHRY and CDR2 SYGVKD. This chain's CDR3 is CAIRTSGSEQYF. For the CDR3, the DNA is TGTGCCATCAGGACTAGCGGGAGCGAGCAGTACTTC.

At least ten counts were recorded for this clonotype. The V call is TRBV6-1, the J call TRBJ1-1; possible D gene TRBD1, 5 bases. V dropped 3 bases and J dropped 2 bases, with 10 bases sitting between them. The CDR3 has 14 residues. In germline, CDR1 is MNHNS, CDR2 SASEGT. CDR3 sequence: CASSDTGTNTEAFF. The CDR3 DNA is TGTGCCAGCAGTGATACAGGTACTAACACTGAAGCTTTCTTT.

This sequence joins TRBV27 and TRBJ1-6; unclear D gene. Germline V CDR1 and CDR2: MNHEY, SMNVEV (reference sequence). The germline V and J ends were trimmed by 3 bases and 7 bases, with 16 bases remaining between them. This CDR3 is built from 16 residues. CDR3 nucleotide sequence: TGTGCCAGCAGTTTTATTTTGGGTAGCGGGAATTCACCCCTCCACTTT. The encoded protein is CASSFILGSGNSPLHF.

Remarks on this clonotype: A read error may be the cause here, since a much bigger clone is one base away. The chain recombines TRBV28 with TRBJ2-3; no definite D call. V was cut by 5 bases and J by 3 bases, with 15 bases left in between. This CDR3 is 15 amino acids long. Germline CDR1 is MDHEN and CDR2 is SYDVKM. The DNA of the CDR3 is TGTGCCAGCAGTGCGCCCTCCGACGGAACAGATACGCAGTATTTT. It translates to CASSAPSDGTDTQYF.

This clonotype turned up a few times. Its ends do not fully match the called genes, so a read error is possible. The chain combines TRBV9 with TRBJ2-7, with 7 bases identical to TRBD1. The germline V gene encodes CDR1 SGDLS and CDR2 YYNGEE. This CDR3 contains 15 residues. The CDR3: CTSSVGTAGAYEQYF. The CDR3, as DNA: TGTACCAGCAGCGTAGGGACAGCTGGGGCCTACGAGCAGTACTTC. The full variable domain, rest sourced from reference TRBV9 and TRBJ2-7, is DSGVTQTPKHLITATGQRVTLRCSPRSGDLSVYWYQQSLDQGLQFLIQYYNGEERAKGNILERFSAQQFPDLHSELNLSSLELGDSALYFCTSSVGTAGAYEQYFGPGTRLTVT.

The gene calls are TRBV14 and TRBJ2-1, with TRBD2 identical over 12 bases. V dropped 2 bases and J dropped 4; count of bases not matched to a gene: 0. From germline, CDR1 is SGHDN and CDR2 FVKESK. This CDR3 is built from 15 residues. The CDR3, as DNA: TGTGCCAGCAGCCAAACTAGCGGGAGGTACAATGAGCAGTTCTTC. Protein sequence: CASSQTSGRYNEQFF.

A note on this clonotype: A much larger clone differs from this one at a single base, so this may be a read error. The CDR3 nucleotides are TGTGCCGGCAGTTTTCTGGCTGGGGCCAACGTCCTGACTTTC. As protein: CAGSFLAGANVLTF. This chain links TRBV12-3 or TRBV12-4 with TRBJ2-6; D gene ambiguous. This CDR3 is built from 14 residues.

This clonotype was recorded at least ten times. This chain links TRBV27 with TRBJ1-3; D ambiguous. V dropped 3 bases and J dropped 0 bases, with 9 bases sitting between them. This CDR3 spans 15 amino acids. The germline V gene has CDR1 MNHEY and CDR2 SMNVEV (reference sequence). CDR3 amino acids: CASSLVGSSGNTIYF. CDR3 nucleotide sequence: TGTGCCAGCAGTTTGGTCGGGAGCTCTGGAAACACCATATATTTT.

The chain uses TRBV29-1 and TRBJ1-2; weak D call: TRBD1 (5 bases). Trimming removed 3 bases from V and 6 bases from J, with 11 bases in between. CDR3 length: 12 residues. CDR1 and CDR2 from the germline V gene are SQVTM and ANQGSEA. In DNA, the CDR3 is TGCAGCGTTGATGGGGGAACCGATGGCTACACCTTC. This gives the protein CSVDGGTDGYTF.